This T cell receptor (beta chain) was identified during a study of cytomegalovirus exposure and HLA in healthy donors. The study, taken as a whole, reports: TCR beta chains associated with HLA were, in a later analysis, more clonally expanded than equally common others.

The PCR employed 60 Vbeta primers together with 13 Jbeta primers. TCRdb's table, derived via immunoSEQ multiplex PCR, lists solely in-frame clones and lacks some. Of 100,000 to 150,000 clones in the sample, roughly a tenth are singletons; the top ten hold around 5%. This clone showed up just a few times. Its specificity is unknown. Germline V gives CDR1 GTSNPN, CDR2 SVGIG (reference sequence). V lost 5 bases, J lost 10 bases, and 23 bases lay in between. The CDR3 sequence is 14 residues long. This TCR derives from a woman younger than 30 in good health and CMV-seropositive. V usage is TRBV30 and J usage is TRBJ1-1; weak D call: TRBD1 (6 bases). The specimen sequenced was PBMCs. The CDR3 sequence is CAWGIQGPGPGAFF. CDR3 nucleotide sequence: TGTGCCTGGGGGATACAGGGTCCCGGGCCTGGAGCTTTCTTT.